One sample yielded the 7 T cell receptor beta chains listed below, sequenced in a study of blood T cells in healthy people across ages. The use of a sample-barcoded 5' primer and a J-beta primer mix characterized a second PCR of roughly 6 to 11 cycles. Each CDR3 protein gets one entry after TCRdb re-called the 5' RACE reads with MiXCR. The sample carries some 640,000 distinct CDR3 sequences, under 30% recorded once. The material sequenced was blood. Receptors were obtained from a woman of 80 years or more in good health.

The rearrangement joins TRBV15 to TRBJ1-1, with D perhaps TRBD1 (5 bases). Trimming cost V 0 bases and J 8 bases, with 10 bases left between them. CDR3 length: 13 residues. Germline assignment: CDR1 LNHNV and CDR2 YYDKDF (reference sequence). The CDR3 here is CATSRDRGREAFF. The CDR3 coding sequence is TGTGCCACCAGCAGAGATCGGGGCAGGGAAGCTTTCTTT. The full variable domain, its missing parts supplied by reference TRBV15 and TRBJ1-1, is DAMVIQNPRYQVTQFGKPVTLSCSQTLNHNVMYWYQQKSSQAPKLLFHYYDKDFNNEADTPDNFQSRRPNTSFCFLDIRSPGLGDTAMYLCATSRDRGREAFFGQGTRLTVV.

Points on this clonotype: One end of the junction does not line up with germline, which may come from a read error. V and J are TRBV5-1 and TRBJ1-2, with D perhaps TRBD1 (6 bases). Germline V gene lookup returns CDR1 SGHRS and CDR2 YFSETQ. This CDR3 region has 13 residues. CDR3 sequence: CASSVAGEYGYTF. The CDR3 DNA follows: TGCGCTAGCAGTGTTGCAGGGGAGTATGGCTACACCTTC.

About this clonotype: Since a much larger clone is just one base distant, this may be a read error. The CDR3 DNA sequence: TGCGTCAGCAGCCAAGAGACGTCCCTTGCAACTAATGAAAAACTGTTTTTT. It yields the protein CVSSQETSLATNEKLFF. This chain uses TRBV4-3 with TRBJ1-4; D not certain. CDR1 and CDR2 from the germline V gene are LGHNA and YSLEER. CDR3 length equals 17 residues.

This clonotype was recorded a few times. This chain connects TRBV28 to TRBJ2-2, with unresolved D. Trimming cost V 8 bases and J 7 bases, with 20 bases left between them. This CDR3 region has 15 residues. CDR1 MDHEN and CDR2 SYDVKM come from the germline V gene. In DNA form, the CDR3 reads TGTGCCAGCTCGACTTGGCTGGAGAACCTCGGGGAGCTGTTTTTT. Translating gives CASSTWLENLGELFF. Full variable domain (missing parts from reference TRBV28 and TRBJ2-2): DVKVTQSSRYLVKRTGEKVFLECVQDMDHENMFWYRQDPGLGLRLIYFSYDVKMKEKGDIPEGYSVSREKKERFSLILESASTNQTSMYLCASSTWLENLGELFFGEGSRLTVL.

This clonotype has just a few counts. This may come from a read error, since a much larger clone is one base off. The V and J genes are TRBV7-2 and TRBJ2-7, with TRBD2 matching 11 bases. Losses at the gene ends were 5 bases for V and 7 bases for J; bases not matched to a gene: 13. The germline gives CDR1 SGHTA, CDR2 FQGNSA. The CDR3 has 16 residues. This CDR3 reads CASSVSGGAGYNEQYF. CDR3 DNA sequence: TGTGCCAGCAGCGTTAGCGGGGGGGCCGGCTACAATGAGCAGTACTTC.

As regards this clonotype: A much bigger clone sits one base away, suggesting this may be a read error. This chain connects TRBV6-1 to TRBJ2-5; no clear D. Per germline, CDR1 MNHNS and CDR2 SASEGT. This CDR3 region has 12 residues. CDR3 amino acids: CASSDDQETPYF. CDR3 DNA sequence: TGTGCCAGCAGTGATGACCAAGAGACCCCGTACTTC.

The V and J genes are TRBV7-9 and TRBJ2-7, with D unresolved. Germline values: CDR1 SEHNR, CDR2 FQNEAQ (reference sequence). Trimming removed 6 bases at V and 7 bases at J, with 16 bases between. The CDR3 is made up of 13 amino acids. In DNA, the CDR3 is TGTGCCAGCAGTTATCTACCCGAATGGGAGCAGTACTTC. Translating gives CASSYLPEWEQYF.